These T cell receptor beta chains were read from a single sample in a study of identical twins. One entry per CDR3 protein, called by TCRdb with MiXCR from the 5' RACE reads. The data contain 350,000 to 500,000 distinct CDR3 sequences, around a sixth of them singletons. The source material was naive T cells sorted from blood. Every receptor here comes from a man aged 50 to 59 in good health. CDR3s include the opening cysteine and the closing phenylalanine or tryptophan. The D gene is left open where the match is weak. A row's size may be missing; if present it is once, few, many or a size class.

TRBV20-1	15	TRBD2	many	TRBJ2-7	TGCAGTGCTAGAGATCCAACGGGAGGGCCGTACGAGCAGTACTTC	CSARDPTGGPYEQYF
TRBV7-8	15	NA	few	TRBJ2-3	TGTGCCAGCACCAGACTCTCACCTAGCACAGATACGCAGTATTTT	CASTRLSPSTDTQYF
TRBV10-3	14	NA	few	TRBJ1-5	TGTGCCTCTCGCCCAACACGTTCCAATCAGCCCCAGCATTTT	CASRPTRSNQPQHF
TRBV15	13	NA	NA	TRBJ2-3	TGTGCCACGAAGGCTTTTCGCACAGATACGCAGTATTTT	CATKAFRTDTQYF
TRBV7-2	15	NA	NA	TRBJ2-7	TGTGCCAGCAGCTGGCAACCGGGGTACTCCTACGAGCAGTACTTC	CASSWQPGYSYEQYF
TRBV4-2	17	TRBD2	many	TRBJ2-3	TGTGCCAGCAGCCAACTACGGGGGACTAGCGACACAGATACGCAGTATTTT	CASSQLRGTSDTDTQYF
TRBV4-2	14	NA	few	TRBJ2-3	TGTGCCAGCTGCGGGGCGGGGATCACAGATACGCAGTATTTT	CASCGAGITDTQYF
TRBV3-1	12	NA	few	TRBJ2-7	TGTGCCAGCAGCCTACAGGGTCGAGAGCAGTACTTC	CASSLQGREQYF
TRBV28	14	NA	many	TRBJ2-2	TGTGCGATTGGCCAGAGAACGAACACCGGGGAGCTGTTTTTT	CAIGQRTNTGELFF
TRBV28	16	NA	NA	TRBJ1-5	TGTGCCAGCAGTTTTCAGGGGCTAGGGAGCAATCAGCCCCAGCATTTT	CASSFQGLGSNQPQHF
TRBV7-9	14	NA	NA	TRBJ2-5	TGTGCCAGCAGCTTATTTTCGGGAGAGGAGACCCAGTACTTC	CASSLFSGEETQYF
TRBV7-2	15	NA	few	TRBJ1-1	TGTGCCAGCAGCTTAGGCCACAGAATGAACACTGAAGCTTTCTTT	CASSLGHRMNTEAFF
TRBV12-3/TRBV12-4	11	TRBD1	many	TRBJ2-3	TGTGCCAGCAAGGGGGCAAATACGCAGTATTTT	CASKGANTQYF
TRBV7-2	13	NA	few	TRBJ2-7	TGTGCCAGCAGCTTACTAGATCCCTACGAGCAGTACTTC	CASSLLDPYEQYF
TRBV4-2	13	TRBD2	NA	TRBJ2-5	TGTGCCAGCAGCCAGCGGGAGGTGGAGACCCAGTACTTC	CASSQREVETQYF
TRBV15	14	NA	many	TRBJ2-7	TGTGCCACCAGCAGAGACAGGGCCTCCTACGAGCAGTACTTC	CATSRDRASYEQYF
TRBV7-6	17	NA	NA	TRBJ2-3	TGTGCCAGCAGCTTAGAACTCGGGGGGCTTAGCACAGATACGCAGTATTTT	CASSLELGGLSTDTQYF
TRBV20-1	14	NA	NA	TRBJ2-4	TGCAGTGCTAGGATGGGGCTAGCCGGGCTCATTCAGTACTTC	CSARMGLAGLIQYF
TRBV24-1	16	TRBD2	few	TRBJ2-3	TGTGCCACCAGTGATGCATTAGCGGGACGGACAGATACGCAGTATTTT	CATSDALAGRTDTQYF
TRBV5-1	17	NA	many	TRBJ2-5	TGCGCCAGCAGCTGGGGCCAGTCAACTATATACCAAGAGACCCAGTACTTC	CASSWGQSTIYQETQYF
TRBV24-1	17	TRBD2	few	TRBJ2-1	TGTGCCACCAGTTGGGGGGGACTAGCGGGGGCGGGCAATGAGCAGTTCTTC	CATSWGGLAGAGNEQFF
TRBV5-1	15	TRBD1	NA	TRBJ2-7	TGCGCCAGCAGCTCGACCGGGACAGGGGTCGGCGAGCAGTACTTC	CASSSTGTGVGEQYF
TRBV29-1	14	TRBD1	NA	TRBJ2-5	TGCAGCACCGGGACAGGAGGAATGAGGGAGACCCAGTACTTC	CSTGTGGMRETQYF
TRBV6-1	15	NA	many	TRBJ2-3	TGTGCCAGCAAAAAATCGACAAGTAGCACAGATACGCAGTATTTT	CASKKSTSSTDTQYF
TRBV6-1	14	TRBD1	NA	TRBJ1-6	TGTGCCAGCAGTGCCGGGACAGGGAGTTCACCCCTCCACTTT	CASSAGTGSSPLHF
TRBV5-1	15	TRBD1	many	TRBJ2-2	TGCGCCAGCAGCTTGTGGACAGGGGCCACCGGGGAGCTGTTTTTT	CASSLWTGATGELFF
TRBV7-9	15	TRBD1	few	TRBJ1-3	TGTGCCAGCAGCCTGACAGGGTCCGGTGGAAACACCATATATTTT	CASSLTGSGGNTIYF
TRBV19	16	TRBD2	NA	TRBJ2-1	TGTGCCAGTAGTATGGGGAGCGGGAGGGCCTACAATGAGCAGTTCTTC	CASSMGSGRAYNEQFF
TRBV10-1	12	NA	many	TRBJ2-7	TGCGCCAGCAGTGAGTCGACAGGCGAGCAGTACTTC	CASSESTGEQYF
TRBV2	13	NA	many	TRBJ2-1	TGTGCCAGCAGTGTTGGTCTGGGTAATGAGCAGTTCTTC	CASSVGLGNEQFF
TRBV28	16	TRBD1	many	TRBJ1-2	TGTGCCACCACAGGGGAGTCGGACAGGATGATCTATGGCTACACCTTC	CATTGESDRMIYGYTF
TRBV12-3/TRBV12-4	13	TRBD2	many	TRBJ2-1	TGTGCCAGCGTTTTAGCGGGAGTGAATGAGCAGTTCTTC	CASVLAGVNEQFF
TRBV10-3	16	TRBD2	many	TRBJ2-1	TGTGCCATCAGTACACGGACTAGCGGGAGCTACAATGAGCAGTTCTTC	CAISTRTSGSYNEQFF
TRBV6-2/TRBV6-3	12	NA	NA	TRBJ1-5	TGTGCCAGCAGTCCACAGGATCAGCCCCAGCATTTT	CASSPQDQPQHF
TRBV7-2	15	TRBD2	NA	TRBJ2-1	TGTGCCAGCAGCTTAGAAGGACTAGCGAGCAATGAGCAGTTCTTC	CASSLEGLASNEQFF
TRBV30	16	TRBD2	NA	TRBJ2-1	TGTGCCTGGATGGGCTTAGGTCTAGCGGGCCTCCAGGGGCAGTTCTTC	CAWMGLGLAGLQGQFF
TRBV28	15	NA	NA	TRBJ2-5	TGTGCCAGCAGTGCCGGTCCCGGCGGTCGAGAGACCCAGTACTTC	CASSAGPGGRETQYF
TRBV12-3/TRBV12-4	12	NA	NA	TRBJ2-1	TGTGCCAGCAGGCTCAGGACCAATGAGCAGTTCTTC	CASRLRTNEQFF
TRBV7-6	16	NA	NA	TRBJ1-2	TGTGCCAGCAGCTTAGGCGCGGGGGAGGTTGGCTATGGCTACACCTTC	CASSLGAGEVGYGYTF
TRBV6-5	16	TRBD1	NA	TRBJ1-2	TGTGCCAGCAGTTACTCTGCGGGACAGGGGGCCTATGGCTACACCTTC	CASSYSAGQGAYGYTF
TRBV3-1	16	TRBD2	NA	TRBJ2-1	TGTGCCAGCAGCCAGCCGGGACTAGCGGGGTCTTATGGGCAGTTCTTC	CASSQPGLAGSYGQFF
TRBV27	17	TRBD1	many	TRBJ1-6	TGTGCCAGCAGTAGCCCGGGACAGGGAGGGCAATTCTCACCCCTCCACTTT	CASSSPGQGGQFSPLHF
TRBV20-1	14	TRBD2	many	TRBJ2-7	TGCAGTGCAATTGGGACTAGCGGGGCCTACGAGCAGTACTTC	CSAIGTSGAYEQYF
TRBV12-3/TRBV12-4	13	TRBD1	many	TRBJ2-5	TGTGCCAGCACCCACAGGGGGCTGGAGACCCAGTACTTC	CASTHRGLETQYF
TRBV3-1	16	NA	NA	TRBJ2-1	TGTGCCAGCAGCCAAGATCGCCTAGCGTGGGGCAATGAGCAGTTCTTC	CASSQDRLAWGNEQFF
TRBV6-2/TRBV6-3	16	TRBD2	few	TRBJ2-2	TGTGCCAGCAGAGTGGGAGGGCTGCATAACACCGGGGAGCTGTTTTTT	CASRVGGLHNTGELFF